This T cell receptor (beta chain) was identified in a study of blood T cell repertoires in COVID-19 (dated by TCRdb to the early 2020s). For the wider study: Samples covering the acute and convalescent phases of COVID-19 were provided by collaborators in the United States, Italy and Spain. The repertoires were released in a freely available public database meant as a resource for research on the immune response to SARS-CoV-2. Where available, HLA class I and class II types were obtained from metadata supplied by the sample provider rather than from assay-based typing. Subjects who had been exposed to COVID-19, were actively infected with it, or had recovered from it provided the deeply sampled blood TCRbeta repertoires that made up the dataset. The material from the prospective study consisted of cDNA or gDNA derived from T cells, B-cell-depleted T cells, or PBMCs. Samples were obtained from the ongoing ImmuneRACE study (first 160 participants) and from about 1,300 subjects provided by 6 global collaborators. Sample metadata almost always included a de-identified subject ID, COVID-19 status, age in years and sex. Findings and caveats that apply to the study as a whole: How much clinical and demographic metadata was included differed by source and by participant, and the metadata was provided uncurated.

Whole blood was collected in K2EDTA tubes by collaborating institutions according to the institutions' own protocols. For TCRbeta analysis, collaborators shipped samples in one of three forms: frozen whole blood, isolated PBMCs, or DNA extracted from either of those sample types. TCRbeta CDR3 regions were amplified from genomic DNA using the immunoSEQ Assay, a bias-controlled multiplex PCR. Per the authors' processing: The number of nucleated cells in each sample was estimated from the amplification of reference gene primers within the assay. Sequence reads were collapsed and filtered to measure the absolute abundance of every unique TCRbeta CDR3 rearrangement. For each sample, productive Simpson clonality was calculated by taking the square root of Simpson's diversity index across productive rearrangements. Sourced from immuneACCESS, this table was stored by TCRdb with only in-frame sequences that have V and J called. A share of the clones is absent; for the studies checked, an unresolved V gene accounts for under half, and the remainder has no known explanation. V and J calls and clone size follow that table, whereas D and trimming were derived from the DNA. Present in this sample are about 90,000 clones, approximately 80% of which were seen just once. 6% to 8.5% of the sample comes from the top ten.

According to the germline V gene, CDR1 reads SGHAT and CDR2 reads FQNNGV. V gives up 3 bases and J gives up 4 bases, and the segment between their germline ends measures 12 bases. CDR3 length: 14 amino acids, cysteine to phenylalanine. The only DNA kept is the CDR3, 42 bases in frame from the first base. This clone was seen a few times. This clone's antigen is unknown. There are no base qualities to consult, and no much larger clone falls within one base. The source of this sequence is a man in his sixties or seventies with acute or convalescent COVID-19. Sequencing was carried out using peripheral blood. This chain is built from TRBV11-2 and TRBJ1-1; the D gene remains uncertain. The nucleotide sequence reads as follows: TGTGCCAGCAGCTTGGATGGCGGTATCACTGAAGCTTTCTTT. Its protein reads: CASSLDGGITEAFF.